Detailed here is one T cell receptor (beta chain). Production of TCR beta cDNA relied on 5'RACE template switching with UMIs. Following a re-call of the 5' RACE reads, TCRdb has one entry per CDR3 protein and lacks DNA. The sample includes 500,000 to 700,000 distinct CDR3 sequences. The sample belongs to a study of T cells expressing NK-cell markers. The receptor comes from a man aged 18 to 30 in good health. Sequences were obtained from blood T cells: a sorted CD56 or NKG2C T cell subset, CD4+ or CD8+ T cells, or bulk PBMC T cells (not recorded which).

CDR3 residues: CSVGGTGYEQYF. This chain uses TRBV29-1 with TRBJ2-7; TCRdb proposes TRBD1, but this gene call is untestable without DNA. Germline-derived CDR1 and CDR2 are SQVTM and ANQGSEA. This CDR3 contains 12 residues.